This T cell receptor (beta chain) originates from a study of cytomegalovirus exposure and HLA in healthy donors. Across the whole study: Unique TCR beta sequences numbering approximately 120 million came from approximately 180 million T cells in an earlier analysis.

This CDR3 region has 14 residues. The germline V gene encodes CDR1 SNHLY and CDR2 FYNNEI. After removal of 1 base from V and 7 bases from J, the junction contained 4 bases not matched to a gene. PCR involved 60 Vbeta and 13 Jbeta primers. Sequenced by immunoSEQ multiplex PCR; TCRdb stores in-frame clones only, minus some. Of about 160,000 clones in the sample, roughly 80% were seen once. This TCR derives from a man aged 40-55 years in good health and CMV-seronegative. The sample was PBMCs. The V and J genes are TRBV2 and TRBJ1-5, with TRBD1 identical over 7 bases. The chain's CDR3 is CASSEVQGKQPQHF. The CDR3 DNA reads TGTGCCAGCAGTGAAGTACAGGGGAAACAGCCCCAGCATTTT.